The sequence of this TCR beta chain was determined in a study of T cell responses to AZD1222 COVID-19 vaccine. TCRdb's copy holds only in-frame clones and misses some; the assay was immunoSEQ multiplex PCR. The profile shows roughly 66,000 clones, 65% to 85% of them singletons. Comments on this clone: A read error may account for a junction end that differs from germline.

The CDR3 is 15 amino acids. Germline V gene sequence: CDR1 SGHRS, CDR2 YFSETQ. This sequence joins TRBV5-1 and TRBJ2-7; 12 positions match TRBD1. The sample consisted of peripheral blood, taken on day 0 of AZD1222 vaccination. The sequence came from an adult in good health. The chain's CDR3 is CASSVPGTGGKKPSF. The CDR3 DNA follows: TGCGCCAGCAGCGTACCCGGGACAGGGGGCAAAAAGCCTTCCTTC.